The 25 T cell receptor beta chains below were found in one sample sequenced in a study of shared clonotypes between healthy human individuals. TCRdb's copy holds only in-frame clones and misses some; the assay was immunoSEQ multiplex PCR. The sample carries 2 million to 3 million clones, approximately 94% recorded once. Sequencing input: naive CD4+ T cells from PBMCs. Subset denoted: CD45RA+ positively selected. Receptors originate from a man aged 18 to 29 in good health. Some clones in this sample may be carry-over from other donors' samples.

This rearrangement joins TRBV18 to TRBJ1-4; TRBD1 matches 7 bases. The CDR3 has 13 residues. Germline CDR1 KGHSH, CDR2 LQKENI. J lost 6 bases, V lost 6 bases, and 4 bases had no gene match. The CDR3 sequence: CASSSDRHEKLFF. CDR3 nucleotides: TGTGCCAGCTCTTCGGACAGGCATGAAAAACTGTTTTTT.

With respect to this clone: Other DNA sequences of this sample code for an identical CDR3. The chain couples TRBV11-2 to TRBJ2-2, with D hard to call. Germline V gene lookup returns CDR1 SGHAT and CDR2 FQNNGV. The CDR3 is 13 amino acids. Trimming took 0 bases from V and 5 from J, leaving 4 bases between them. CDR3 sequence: CASSLDLTGELFF. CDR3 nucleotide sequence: TGTGCCAGCAGCTTAGATCTTACCGGGGAGCTGTTTTTT.

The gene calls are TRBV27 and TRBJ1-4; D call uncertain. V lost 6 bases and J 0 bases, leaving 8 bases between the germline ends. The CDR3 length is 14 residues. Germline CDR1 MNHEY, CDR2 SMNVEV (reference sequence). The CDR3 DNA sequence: TGTGCCAGCAGGGGTCATGCAACTAATGAAAAACTGTTTTTT. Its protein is CASRGHATNEKLFF.

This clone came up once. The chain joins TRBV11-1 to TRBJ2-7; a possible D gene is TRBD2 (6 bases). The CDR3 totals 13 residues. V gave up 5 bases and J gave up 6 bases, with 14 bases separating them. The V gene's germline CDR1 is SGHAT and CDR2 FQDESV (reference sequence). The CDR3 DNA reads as TGTGCCAGCAGCGGGAAGCAGGGAGGCGAGCAGTACTTC. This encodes CASSGKQGGEQYF.

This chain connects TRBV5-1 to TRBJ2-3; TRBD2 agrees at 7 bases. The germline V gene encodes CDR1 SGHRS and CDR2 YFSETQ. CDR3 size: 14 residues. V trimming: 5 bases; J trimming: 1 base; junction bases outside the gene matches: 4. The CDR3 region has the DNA TGCGCCAGCAGTCCTCGGGGGGGCACAGATACGCAGTATTTT. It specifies CASSPRGGTDTQYF. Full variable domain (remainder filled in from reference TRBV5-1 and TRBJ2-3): KAGVTQTPRYLIKTRGQQVTLSCSPISGHRSVSWYQQTPGQGLQFLFEYFSETQRNKGNFPGRFSGRQFSNSRSEMNVSTLELGDSALYLCASSPRGGTDTQYFGPGTRLTVL.

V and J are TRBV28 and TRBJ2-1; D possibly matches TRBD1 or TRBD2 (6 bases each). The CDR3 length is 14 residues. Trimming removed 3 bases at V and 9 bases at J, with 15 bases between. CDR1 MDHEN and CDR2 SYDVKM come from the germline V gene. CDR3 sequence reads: CASSLGGGVVEQFF. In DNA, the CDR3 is TGTGCCAGCAGTTTGGGGGGCGGTGTAGTTGAGCAGTTCTTC.

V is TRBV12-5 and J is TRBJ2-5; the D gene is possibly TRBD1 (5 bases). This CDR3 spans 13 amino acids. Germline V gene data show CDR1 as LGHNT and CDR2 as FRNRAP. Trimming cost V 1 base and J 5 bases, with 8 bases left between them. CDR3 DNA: TGTGCTAGTGGTTTGGGGGGCGAGGAGACCCAGTACTTC. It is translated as CASGLGGEETQYF.

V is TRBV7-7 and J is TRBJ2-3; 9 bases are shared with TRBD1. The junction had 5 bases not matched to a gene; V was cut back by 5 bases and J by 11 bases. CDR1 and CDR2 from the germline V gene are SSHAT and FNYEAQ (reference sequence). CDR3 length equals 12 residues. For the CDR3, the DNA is TGTGCCAGCAGCCCGGACAGGGGTGAGCAGTATTTT. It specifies CASSPDRGEQYF.

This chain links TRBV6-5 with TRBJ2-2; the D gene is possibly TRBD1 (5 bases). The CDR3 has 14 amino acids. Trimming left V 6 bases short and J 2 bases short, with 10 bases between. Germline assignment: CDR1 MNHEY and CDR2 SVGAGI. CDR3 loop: CASRNDRNTGELFF. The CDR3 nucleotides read TGTGCCAGCAGAAACGACAGAAACACCGGGGAGCTGTTTTTT.

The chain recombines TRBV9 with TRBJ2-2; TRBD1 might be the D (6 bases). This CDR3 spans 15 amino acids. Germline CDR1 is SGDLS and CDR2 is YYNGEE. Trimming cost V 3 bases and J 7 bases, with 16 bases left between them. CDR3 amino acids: CASSGLTGTGGELFF. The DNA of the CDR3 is TGTGCCAGCAGCGGATTGACAGGCACGGGCGGGGAGCTGTTTTTT.

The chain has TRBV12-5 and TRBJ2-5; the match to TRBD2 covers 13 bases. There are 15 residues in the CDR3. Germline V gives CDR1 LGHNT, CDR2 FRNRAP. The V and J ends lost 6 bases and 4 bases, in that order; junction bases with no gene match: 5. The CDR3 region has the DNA TGTGCTAGTGGCCAAGGACTAGCGGGAGTAGAGACCCAGTACTTC. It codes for CASGQGLAGVETQYF.

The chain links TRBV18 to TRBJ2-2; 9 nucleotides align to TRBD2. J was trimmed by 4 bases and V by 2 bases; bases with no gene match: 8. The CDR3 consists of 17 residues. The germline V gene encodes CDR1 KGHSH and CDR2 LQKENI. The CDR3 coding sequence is TGTGCCAGCTCACCAGTAATAGCGGGAGTGACCACCGGGGAGCTGTTTTTT. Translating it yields CASSPVIAGVTTGELFF.

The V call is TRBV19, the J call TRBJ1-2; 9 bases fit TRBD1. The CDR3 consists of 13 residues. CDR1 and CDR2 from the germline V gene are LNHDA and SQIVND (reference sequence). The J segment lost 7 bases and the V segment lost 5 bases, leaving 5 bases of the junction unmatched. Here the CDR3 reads CASSFTDRGGYTF. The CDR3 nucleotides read TGTGCCAGTAGTTTTACGGACAGGGGTGGCTACACCTTC. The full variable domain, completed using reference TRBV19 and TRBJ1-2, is DGGITQSPKYLFRKEGQNVTLSCEQNLNHDAMYWYRQDPGQGLRLIYYSQIVNDFQKGDIAEGYSVSREKKESFPLTVTSAQKNPTAFYLCASSFTDRGGYTFGSGTRLTVV.

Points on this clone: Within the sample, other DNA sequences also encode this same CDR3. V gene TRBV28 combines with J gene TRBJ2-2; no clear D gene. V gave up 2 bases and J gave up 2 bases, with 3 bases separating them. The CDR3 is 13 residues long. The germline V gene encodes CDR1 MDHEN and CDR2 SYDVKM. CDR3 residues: CASSLGNTGELFF. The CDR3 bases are TGTGCCAGCAGTTTAGGAAACACCGGGGAGCTGTTTTTT.

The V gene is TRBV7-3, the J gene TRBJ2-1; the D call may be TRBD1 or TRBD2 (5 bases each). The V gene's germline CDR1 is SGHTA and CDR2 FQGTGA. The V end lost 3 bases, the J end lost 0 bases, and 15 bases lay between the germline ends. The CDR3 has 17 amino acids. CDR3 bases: TGTGCCAGCAGCTTTGAGGGGTTAGGCAGCTCCTACAATGAGCAGTTCTTC. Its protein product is CASSFEGLGSSYNEQFF.

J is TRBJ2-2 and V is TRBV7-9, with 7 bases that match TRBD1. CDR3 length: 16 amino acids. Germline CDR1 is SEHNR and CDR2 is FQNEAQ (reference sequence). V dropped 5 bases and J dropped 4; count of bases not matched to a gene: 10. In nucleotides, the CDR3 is TGTGCCAGCAGCCCACCGACAGGGATAGGCACCGGGGAGCTGTTTTTT. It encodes CASSPPTGIGTGELFF.

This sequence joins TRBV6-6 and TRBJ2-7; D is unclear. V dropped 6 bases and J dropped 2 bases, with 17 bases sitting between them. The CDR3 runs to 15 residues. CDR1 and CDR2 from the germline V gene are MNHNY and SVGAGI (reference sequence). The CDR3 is CASRPIGHPPYEQYF. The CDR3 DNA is TGTGCCAGCAGACCGATTGGGCACCCCCCCTACGAGCAGTACTTC.

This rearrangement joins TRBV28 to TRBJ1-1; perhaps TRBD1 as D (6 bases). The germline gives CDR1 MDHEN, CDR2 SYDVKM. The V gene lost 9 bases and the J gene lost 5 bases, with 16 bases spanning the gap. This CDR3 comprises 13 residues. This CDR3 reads CASVWGRETEAFF. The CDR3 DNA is TGTGCCAGTGTGTGGGGGCGAGAGACTGAAGCTTTCTTT.

The DNA of the CDR3 is TGTGCCAGTAGCCAGTACGAGGGAGCGCAGTACTTC. This gives the protein CASSQYEGAQYF. This rearrangement joins TRBV19 to TRBJ2-7; a possible D gene is TRBD2 (5 bases). The CDR3 runs 12 residues. CDR1 LNHDA and CDR2 SQIVND come from the germline V gene (reference sequence). Trimming cost V 6 bases and J 9 bases, with 15 bases left between them.

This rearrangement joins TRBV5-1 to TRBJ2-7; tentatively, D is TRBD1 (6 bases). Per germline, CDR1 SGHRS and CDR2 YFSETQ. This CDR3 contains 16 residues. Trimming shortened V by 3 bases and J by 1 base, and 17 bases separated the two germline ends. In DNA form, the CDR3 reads TGCGCCAGCAGCTATTTCAGGGGTGATAGTTCCTACGAGCAGTACTTC. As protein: CASSYFRGDSSYEQYF. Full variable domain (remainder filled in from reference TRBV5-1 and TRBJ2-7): KAGVTQTPRYLIKTRGQQVTLSCSPISGHRSVSWYQQTPGQGLQFLFEYFSETQRNKGNFPGRFSGRQFSNSRSEMNVSTLELGDSALYLCASSYFRGDSSYEQYFGPGTRLTVT.

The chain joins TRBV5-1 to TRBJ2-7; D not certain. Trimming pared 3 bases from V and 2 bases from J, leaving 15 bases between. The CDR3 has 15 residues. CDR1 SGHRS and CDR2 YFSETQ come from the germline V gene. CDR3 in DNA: TGCGCCAGCAGCTCCGGGCCCTTTGGGGCCTACGAGCAGTACTTC. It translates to CASSSGPFGAYEQYF.

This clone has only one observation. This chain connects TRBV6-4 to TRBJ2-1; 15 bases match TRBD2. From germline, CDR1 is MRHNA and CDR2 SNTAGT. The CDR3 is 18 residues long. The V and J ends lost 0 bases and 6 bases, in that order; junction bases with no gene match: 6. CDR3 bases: TGTGCCAGCAGTGACTCATGGACTAGCGGGGGGGGTTTCAATGAGCAGTTCTTC. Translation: CASSDSWTSGGGFNEQFF.

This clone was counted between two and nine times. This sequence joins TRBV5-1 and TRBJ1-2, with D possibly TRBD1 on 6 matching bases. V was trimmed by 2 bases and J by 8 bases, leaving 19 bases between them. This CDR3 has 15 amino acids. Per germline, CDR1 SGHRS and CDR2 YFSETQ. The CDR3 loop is CASSFAGDSGAGYTF. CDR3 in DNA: TGCGCCAGCAGCTTTGCAGGGGACTCGGGAGCCGGCTACACCTTC.

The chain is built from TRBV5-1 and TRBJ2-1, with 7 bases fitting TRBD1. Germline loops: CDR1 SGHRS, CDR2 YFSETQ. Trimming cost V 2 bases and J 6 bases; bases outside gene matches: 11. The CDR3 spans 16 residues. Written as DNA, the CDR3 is TGCGCCAGCAGCTTTATCAGTGGGGACAGCCTCAATGAGCAGTTCTTC. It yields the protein CASSFISGDSLNEQFF.

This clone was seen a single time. CDR3: CASSSVRDSYNEQFF. The CDR3 DNA reads TGTGCCAGCAGCTCTGTGAGGGACTCCTACAATGAGCAGTTCTTC. The rearrangement joins TRBV7-2 to TRBJ2-1; TRBD2 might be the D (5 bases). CDR1 is SGHTA and CDR2 is FQGNSA in the germline V gene. This CDR3 spans 15 amino acids. V was clipped by 4 bases and J by 0 bases, with 10 bases between them.